Listed here are 21 T cell receptor beta chains from one sample, sequenced in a study of CD8+ T cells in alopecia areata. Described treatment: oral pan-JAK inhibitor, 5-10 mg twice daily. Isolated RNA was reverse transcribed into cDNA used as the sequencing template. Sequencing used immunoSEQ multiplex PCR; TCRdb keeps in-frame clones, though not all of them. The table has over 250,000 clones, around three fifths seen once; the top ten hold 0.75% to 0.95%. Sample: CD4+ T cells sorted from blood, taken around week 53, from a patient treated with tofacitinib. The source is a human donor with alopecia areata.

This chain joins TRBV7-2 and TRBJ2-5; tentatively, D is TRBD1 or TRBD2 (6 bases each). Germline V gene lookup returns CDR1 SGHTA and CDR2 FQGNSA. V was shortened by 5 bases and J by 1 base, with 8 bases between the two germline ends. This CDR3 has 13 amino acids. In DNA, the CDR3 is TGTGCCAGCAGCAAGGGGGGCCAAGAGACCCAGTACTTC. It specifies CASSKGGQETQYF. Filled out from reference TRBV7-2 and TRBJ2-5, the complete variable domain reads GAGVSQSPSNKVTEKGKDVELRCDPISGHTALYWYRQSLGQGLEFLIYFQGNSAPDKSGLPSDRFSAERTGGSVSTLTIQRTQQEDSAVYLCASSKGGQETQYFGPGTRLLVL.

The rearrangement uses TRBV29-1 and TRBJ2-3; perhaps TRBD1 as D (5 bases). Germline values: CDR1 SQVTM, CDR2 ANQGSEA. The CDR3 contains 13 residues. V gave up 0 bases and J gave up 5 bases, with 9 bases separating them. The CDR3 loop reads CSVEEAGKDTQYF. The CDR3 DNA is TGCAGCGTTGAAGAGGCAGGGAAAGATACGCAGTATTTT.

This clone was counted a few times. This chain joins TRBV19 and TRBJ1-6; D is unclear. The CDR3 runs to 12 residues. The V and J ends lost 6 bases and 16 bases respectively, with 16 bases between them. Germline CDR1 LNHDA, CDR2 SQIVND (reference sequence). The CDR3 DNA reads TGTGCCAGTAGCCCCCGCGGTCTTTCTCTCCACTTT. Its protein product is CASSPRGLSLHF.

The chain combines TRBV5-6 with TRBJ1-5; tentatively, D is TRBD1 (5 bases). The germline CDR1 and CDR2 sequences are SGHDT and YYEEEE. Deletions cut 2 bases from V and 4 bases from J, with 7 bases between. There are 13 residues in the CDR3. The CDR3: CASSFGANQPQHF. The DNA for the CDR3 is TGTGCCAGCAGCTTTGGGGCTAATCAGCCCCAGCATTTT. Combining the CDR3 with reference TRBV5-6 and TRBJ1-5 gives the whole variable domain DAGVTQSPTHLIKTRGQQVTLRCSPKSGHDTVSWYQQALGQGPQFIFQYYEEEERQRGNFPDRFSGHQFPNYSSELNVNALLLGDSALYLCASSFGANQPQHFGDGTRLSIL.

A single count supports this clone. The CDR3 DNA reads TGTGCTCGGGGGCAGGGGGCGCACGAGCAGTACTTC. It yields the protein CARGQGAHEQYF. The chain carries TRBV30 and TRBJ2-7; 8 bases agree with TRBD1. The CDR3 is 12 amino acids. CDR1 and CDR2 from the germline V gene are GTSNPN and SVGIG (reference sequence).

This clone was seen a few times. V usage is TRBV11-2 and J usage is TRBJ1-6, with D tentatively TRBD1 (5 bases). Germline V gene lookup returns CDR1 SGHAT and CDR2 FQNNGV. V dropped 6 bases and J dropped 6 bases, with 15 bases sitting between them. This CDR3 is 15 amino acids long. The CDR3 nucleotides read TGTGCCAGCAGAAGCTTTGGGCAGGGTAATTCACCCCTCCACTTT. Translating gives CASRSFGQGNSPLHF. Looking up the rest from reference TRBV11-2 and TRBJ1-6 gives the full variable domain: EAGVAQSPRYKIIEKRQSVAFWCNPISGHATLYWYQQILGQGPKLLIQFQNNGVVDDSQLPKDRFSAERLKGVDSTLKIQPAKLEDSAVYLCASRSFGQGNSPLHFGNGTRLTVT.

This chain connects TRBV5-1 to TRBJ2-5, with 9 bases that match TRBD1. Germline V gene sequence: CDR1 SGHRS, CDR2 YFSETQ. Trimming at V came to 4 bases and at J to 2 bases, leaving 3 bases not matched to a gene. The CDR3 has 14 amino acids. In DNA, the CDR3 is TGCGCCAGCAGCGCGGGACAGGGTCAAGAGACCCAGTACTTC. It specifies CASSAGQGQETQYF.

This rearrangement joins TRBV5-4 to TRBJ1-1; unclear D gene. In germline, CDR1 is SGHNT, CDR2 YYREEE (reference sequence). V lost 3 bases and J lost 5, with 5 bases in between. The CDR3 is made up of 11 amino acids. CDR3 residues: CASSSRTEAFF. The CDR3 nucleotides are TGTGCCAGCAGCTCTCGGACTGAAGCTTTCTTT. The complete variable domain, with remaining parts taken from reference TRBV5-4 and TRBJ1-1, reads ETGVTQSPTHLIKTRGQQVTLRCSSQSGHNTVSWYQQALGQGPQFIFQYYREEENGRGNFPPRFSGLQFPNYSSELNVNALELDDSALYLCASSSRTEAFFGQGTRLTVV.

This clone was seen just once. The genes are TRBV10-3 and TRBJ2-5; TRBD2 aligns across 10 bases. The CDR3 extends over 14 amino acids. CDR1 and CDR2 (germline): ENHRY, SYGVKD. V was clipped by 8 bases and J by 5 bases; unmatched bases: 8. The CDR3 coding sequence is TGTGCCATCGGCCCCTTACTAGCGGGGGAGACCCAGTACTTC. Translating gives CAIGPLLAGETQYF.

This CDR3 reads CASSFRQGHEQFF. CDR3 in DNA: TGTGCCAGCAGCTTTAGGCAGGGCCATGAGCAGTTCTTC. The rearrangement joins TRBV7-2 to TRBJ2-1; TRBD1 might be the D (5 bases). Germline lookup yields CDR1 SGHTA and CDR2 FQGNSA. This CDR3 is 13 amino acids long. The V and J ends lost 3 bases and 8 bases respectively, with 11 bases between them.

The chain is built from TRBV30 and TRBJ2-7, with D possibly matching TRBD2 (6 bases). V lost 1 base and J 0 bases, leaving 19 bases between the germline ends. Germline V gene sequence: CDR1 GTSNPN, CDR2 SVGIG (reference sequence). The CDR3 consists of 17 residues. The CDR3 sequence is CAWSDSYSGTFSYEQYF. In DNA form, the CDR3 reads TGTGCCTGGAGTGATTCCTATTCCGGGACTTTCTCCTACGAGCAGTACTTC.

The gene calls are TRBV10-3 and TRBJ2-4; tentative D call: TRBD2 (6 bases). The germline V gene encodes CDR1 ENHRY and CDR2 SYGVKD. There are 14 residues in the CDR3. The V and J ends lost 3 bases and 5 bases respectively, with 11 bases between them. This CDR3 is CAISEAGVENIQYF. The CDR3 coding sequence is TGTGCCATCAGTGAAGCGGGCGTAGAAAACATTCAGTACTTC.

V usage is TRBV7-9 and J usage is TRBJ1-1, with D possibly matching TRBD1 (6 bases). The germline gives CDR1 SEHNR, CDR2 FQNEAQ (reference sequence). Trimming removed 1 base from V and 0 bases from J, with 9 bases in between. The CDR3 has 15 amino acids. CDR3 in amino acids: CASSLGRGMNTEAFF. The CDR3 coding sequence is TGTGCCAGCAGCTTAGGCAGGGGCATGAACACTGAAGCTTTCTTT.

The chain couples TRBV19 to TRBJ1-6, with a tentative D call TRBD1 (5 bases). V lost 5 bases, J lost 10 bases, and 12 bases lay in between. The CDR3 is 13 residues long. CDR1 and CDR2 (germline): LNHDA, SQIVND (reference sequence). This CDR3 reads CASSGRAFSPLHF. The CDR3 nucleotides are TGTGCCAGTAGTGGCAGGGCTTTCTCACCCCTCCACTTT.

This clone was recorded at least ten times. The chain carries TRBV6-1 and TRBJ2-7; D is ambiguous. Per germline, CDR1 MNHNS and CDR2 SASEGT. V lost 8 bases, J lost 3 bases, and 8 bases lay in between. The CDR3 has 11 residues. For the CDR3, the DNA is TGTGCCAGCGCAAAGGGCTACGAGCAGTACTTC. The encoded protein is CASAKGYEQYF.

The chain combines TRBV27 with TRBJ2-3; 7 nucleotides line up with TRBD1. The CDR3 loop spans 15 amino acids. CDR1 is MNHEY, CDR2 SMNVEV, per germline (reference sequence). The trim removed 3 bases at V and 2 bases at J, leaving 5 bases unmatched. The CDR3 reads CASSFGQDDTDTQYF. CDR3 coding DNA: TGTGCCAGCAGTTTCGGACAGGACGACACAGATACGCAGTATTTT.

The rearrangement links TRBV6-5 to TRBJ1-2; no definite D call. Germline CDR1 and CDR2: MNHEY and SVGAGI. The CDR3 loop spans 13 amino acids. V lost 5 bases and J 10 bases, leaving 17 bases between the germline ends. The CDR3 DNA sequence: TGTGCCAGCAGTCCCTATAGCGGAACCGTCTACACCTTC. Protein: CASSPYSGTVYTF.

The V call is TRBV7-9, the J call TRBJ1-6; D not certain. Trimming pared 5 bases from V and 7 bases from J, leaving 9 bases between. The CDR3 contains 13 residues. Germline lookup yields CDR1 SEHNR and CDR2 FQNEAQ (reference sequence). The CDR3: CASSINPNSPLHF. DNA for the CDR3: TGTGCCAGCAGCATTAACCCAAATTCACCCCTCCACTTT.

The gene calls are TRBV10-3 and TRBJ1-1; D uncertain. The germline CDR1 and CDR2 sequences are ENHRY and SYGVKD. The CDR3 runs to 13 residues. The V end lost 6 bases, the J end lost 1 base, and 9 bases lay between the germline ends. In nucleotides, the CDR3 is TGTGCCATCAGGATCTCGGAGAACACTGAAGCTTTCTTT. Residues: CAIRISENTEAFF.

The chain combines TRBV25-1 with TRBJ2-5, with D unclear. V gave up 5 bases and J gave up 5 bases, with 6 bases separating them. Per the germline V gene, CDR1 is MGHDK and CDR2 is SYGVNS. The CDR3 runs to 11 residues. Written as DNA, the CDR3 is TGTGCCAGCAGTAGGGTGGAGACCCAGTACTTC. Residues: CASSRVETQYF.

The chain is built from TRBV27 and TRBJ2-3; 10 nucleotides agree with TRBD1. Germline trimming cut 7 bases from V and 2 bases from J; bases unmatched to any gene: 9. CDR1 MNHEY and CDR2 SMNVEV come from the germline V gene (reference sequence). The length of the CDR3 is 16 residues. The CDR3 region is CASMGWTGGFTDTQYF. The CDR3 DNA reads as TGTGCCAGCATGGGCTGGACAGGGGGTTTCACAGATACGCAGTATTTT.